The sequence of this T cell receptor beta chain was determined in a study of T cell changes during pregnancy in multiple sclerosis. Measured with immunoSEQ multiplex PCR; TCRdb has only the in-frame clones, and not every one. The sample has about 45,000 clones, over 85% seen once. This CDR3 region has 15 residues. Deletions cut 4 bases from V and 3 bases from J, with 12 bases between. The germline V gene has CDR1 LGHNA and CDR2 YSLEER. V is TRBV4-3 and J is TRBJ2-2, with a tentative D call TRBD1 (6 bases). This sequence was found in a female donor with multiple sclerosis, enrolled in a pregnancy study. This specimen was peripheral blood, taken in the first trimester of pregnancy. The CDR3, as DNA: TGCGCCAGCAGCCGACAGCCAGGGGACACCGGGGAGCTGTTTTTT. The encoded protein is CASSRQPGDTGELFF.